Presented here are 8 T cell receptor beta chains from one specimen sequenced in a study of blood T cell repertoires in COVID-19. Method: immunoSEQ multiplex PCR; TCRdb's copy keeps in-frame clones and lacks some. In the table there are about 92,000 clones, around 88% of which are singletons. What was sequenced was peripheral blood. These TCRs come from a woman aged 60 to 75 with COVID-19, enrolled during active disease.

The chain uses TRBV6-1 and TRBJ2-1; 8 bases line up with TRBD2. CDR3 length equals 14 residues. With V trimmed by 7 bases and J by 8 bases, 10 bases remained unmatched. Germline CDR1 MNHNS, CDR2 SASEGT. In DNA form, the CDR3 reads TGTGCCAGCACTCGGGGGGGCGAGGCGGATGAGCAGTTCTTC. Translated: CASTRGGEADEQFF.

The chain carries TRBV5-1 and TRBJ2-3; 8 bases line up with TRBD2. CDR3 length: 16 residues. The V and J ends lost 2 bases and 0 bases, in that order; junction bases with no gene match: 5. Germline V lookup: CDR1 SGHRS, CDR2 YFSETQ. CDR3 sequence reads: CASSLGTRGSTDTQYF. As DNA, the CDR3 is TGCGCCAGCAGCTTAGGGACTAGGGGGAGCACAGATACGCAGTATTTT.

The rearrangement links TRBV2 to TRBJ1-5; tentative D call: TRBD1 (5 bases). V shed 6 bases and J shed 3 bases, with 9 bases lying between them. The CDR3 is 13 residues long. Germline V gene lookup returns CDR1 SNHLY and CDR2 FYNNEI. CDR3 bases: TGTGCCAGCAGGTGGGACTACAATCAGCCCCAGCATTTT. This encodes CASRWDYNQPQHF. Based on the CDR3 plus reference TRBV2 and TRBJ1-5, the full variable domain is EPEVTQTPSHQVTQMGQEVILRCVPISNHLYFYWYRQILGQKVEFLVSFYNNEISEKSEIFDDQFSVERPDGSNFTLKIRSTKLEDSAMYFCASRWDYNQPQHFGDGTRLSIL.

J is TRBJ1-3 and V is TRBV5-5, with D maybe TRBD1 (6 bases). Looked up from germline, CDR1 is SGHKS and CDR2 is YYEKEE (reference sequence). CDR3 length: 15 amino acids. V shed 4 bases and J shed 3 bases, with 14 bases lying between them. The CDR3 region is CASSEPGGIGNTIYF. The DNA for the CDR3 is TGTGCCAGCAGCGAACCTGGGGGCATTGGAAACACCATATATTTT.

This clone has just one count. This chain joins TRBV7-6 and TRBJ1-5; D not resolved. Germline lookup yields CDR1 SGHVS and CDR2 FNYEAQ. V lost 2 bases, J lost 6 bases, and 8 bases lay in between. The CDR3 totals 13 residues. The CDR3, as DNA: TGTGCCAGCAGCTTAACGCCGAGTCAGCCCCAGCATTTT. Translation: CASSLTPSQPQHF. The full variable domain, with the rest looked up from reference TRBV7-6 and TRBJ1-5, is GAGVSQSPRYKVTKRGQDVALRCDPISGHVSLYWYRQALGQGPEFLTYFNYEAQQDKSGLPNDRFSAERPEGSISTLTIQRTEQRDSAMYRCASSLTPSQPQHFGDGTRLSIL.

This sequence joins TRBV14 and TRBJ2-1; D is undetermined. The CDR3 covers 15 residues. Germline CDR1 and CDR2: SGHDN and FVKESK. V was clipped by 2 bases and J by 2 bases, with 10 bases between them. The CDR3 loop reads CASSQLARTYNEQFF. The CDR3 region has the DNA TGTGCCAGCAGCCAATTAGCTAGAACCTACAATGAGCAGTTCTTC.

This clone came up once. The genes are TRBV3-1 (or the pseudogene TRBV3-2) and TRBJ1-2; tentatively, D is TRBD1 (6 bases). CDR1 is LGHDT, CDR2 YNNKEL, per germline (reference sequence). The CDR3 consists of 15 residues. Trimming shortened V by 4 bases and J by 7 bases, and 19 bases separated the two germline ends. This CDR3 reads CASSPDSKNYGGYTF. The CDR3 DNA follows: TGTGCCAGCAGCCCGGACAGTAAAAACTATGGTGGCTACACCTTC.

The table lists this clone with a count of one. The chain links TRBV28 to TRBJ2-2, with 8 nucleotides matching TRBD2. CDR1 is MDHEN and CDR2 is SYDVKM in the germline V gene. The CDR3 is made up of 16 amino acids. J gave up 7 bases and V 5 bases, and 12 bases lay outside the gene matches. CDR3 region: CASSVPPGLGVGELFF. In DNA form, the CDR3 reads TGTGCCAGCAGTGTACCCCCGGGACTAGGGGTCGGGGAGCTGTTTTTT.